This TCR beta chain is from a study of shared clonotypes between healthy human individuals. Study conclusions and caveats: Generation probabilities were higher for clonotypes shared across all four sorted-subset donors than for unshared ones. Naive CD4 clonotypes overlapped across a handful of donors at approximately 5%. Memory subsets generally showed smaller estimated richness than naive subsets did.

A single count supports this clone. Its matching antigen is unknown. TCRdb's copy holds only in-frame clones and misses some; the assay was immunoSEQ multiplex PCR. This sample has 1,400,000 or so clones, with approximately 98.5% found just once. The sample comprised naive CD4+ T cells sorted from blood. Subset specified: CD45RA+ positively selected. The clonotype originates from a young man in good health.

The CDR3 region is CSVVGGGPLTDTQYF. As DNA, the CDR3 is TGCAGCGTTGTCGGGGGAGGCCCCCTCACAGATACGCAGTATTTT. V gene TRBV29-1 combines with J gene TRBJ2-3, with a weak D call TRBD2 (6 bases). Per the germline V gene, CDR1 is SQVTM and CDR2 is ANQGSEA. The CDR3 extends over 15 amino acids. V lost 4 bases and J 2 bases, leaving 16 bases between the germline ends.